The 6 T cell receptor beta chains reported below all come from one sample, sequenced in a study of technical replicates of blood from a few donors. TCRdb keeps only in-frame clones here, not all; method: immunoSEQ multiplex PCR. This table has some 49,000 clones, around 90% appearing once. The specimen sequenced was PBMCs. Every receptor here comes from a human donor in good health. Some clones in this sample may be carry-over from other donors' samples.

The genes are TRBV7-2 and TRBJ1-1; D is unclear. The V gene lost 5 bases and the J gene lost 3 bases, with 13 bases spanning the gap. This CDR3 spans 14 amino acids. The germline CDR1 and CDR2 sequences are SGHTA and FQGNSA. CDR3 region: CASSPSYRDTEAFF. For the CDR3, the DNA is TGTGCCAGCAGCCCGTCCTACCGGGACACTGAAGCTTTCTTT.

The chain joins TRBV5-1 to TRBJ2-5, with a tentative D call TRBD1 (6 bases). Trimming pared 0 bases from V and 2 bases from J, leaving 8 bases between. CDR3 size: 14 residues. CDR1 and CDR2 from the germline V gene are SGHRS and YFSETQ. The CDR3: CASSLGTGQETQYF. The CDR3 DNA reads TGCGCCAGCAGCTTGGGAACAGGGCAAGAGACCCAGTACTTC.

This clone was detected once. The V and J genes are TRBV10-3 and TRBJ1-2, with TRBD1 identical over 7 bases. The V and J ends lost 10 bases and 4 bases, in that order; junction bases with no gene match: 15. The CDR3 is made up of 15 amino acids. CDR1 ENHRY and CDR2 SYGVKD come from the germline V gene. CDR3 protein: CATTSRTGDTYGYTF. As DNA, the CDR3 is TGTGCCACCACTTCTAGGACAGGCGATACCTATGGCTACACCTTC.

The V call is TRBV7-2, the J call TRBJ2-5, with 8 bases identical to TRBD1. Per germline, CDR1 SGHTA and CDR2 FQGNSA. Germline trimming cut 5 bases from V and 9 bases from J; bases unmatched to any gene: 11. The CDR3 runs to 14 residues. The CDR3 sequence: CASSTQRQGSAQYF. CDR3 DNA sequence: TGTGCCAGCAGCACCCAAAGACAGGGGTCGGCCCAGTACTTC.

This clone was counted once. The chain combines TRBV29-1 with TRBJ1-2; weak D call: TRBD1 (5 bases). The germline V and J ends were trimmed by 7 bases and 6 bases, with 21 bases remaining between them. CDR3 size: 14 residues. Germline V lookup: CDR1 SQVTM, CDR2 ANQGSEA. The CDR3 region has the DNA TGCAGCGAGTCCCGGGACTTAGGAGTCAATGGCTACACCTTC. This sequence encodes CSESRDLGVNGYTF.

J is TRBJ1-1 and V is TRBV15; 10 nucleotides agree with TRBD1. The ends lost 5 bases at V and 6 bases at J; junction bases unmatched: 12. The CDR3 has 16 amino acids. Looked up from germline, CDR1 is LNHNV and CDR2 is YYDKDF (reference sequence). The CDR3 nucleotides read TGTGCCACCAGCCAATCCGGGACAGGGGTATGGGCTGAAGCTTTCTTT. This gives the protein CATSQSGTGVWAEAFF.